This TCR beta chain is from a study of cytotoxic CD8 clonotypes in ibrutinib-treated CLL. Study findings and constraints: Samples were collected at differing times from sustained-remission and progressing patients.

Genomic DNA in an amount of around 2 micrograms was extracted from cryopreserved PBMCs and used for the preparation of TCR beta libraries. Remarks on this clone: Its antigen is currently unknown.

The CDR3 extends over 16 amino acids. Germline CDR1 is SGHRS and CDR2 is YFSETQ. After removal of 3 bases from V and 2 bases from J, the junction contained 9 bases not matched to a gene. Depth targeted 1 in 200,000 to 1 in 1 million T cells, averaging around 9.5x coverage per clonotype. Profiled with immunoSEQ multiplex PCR; TCRdb holds only in-frame clones, not every one. The table lists more than 110,000 clones, over 75% of them singletons. Here the sequenced sample was PBMCs, taken after 36 months of ibrutinib treatment. J is TRBJ2-3 and V is TRBV5-1; 7 bases fit TRBD2. The source is a human donor with chronic lymphocytic leukemia. The CDR3 protein is CASSSGVLADTDTQYF. For the CDR3, the DNA is TGCGCCAGCAGCTCCGGGGTTCTAGCGGACACAGATACGCAGTATTTT.